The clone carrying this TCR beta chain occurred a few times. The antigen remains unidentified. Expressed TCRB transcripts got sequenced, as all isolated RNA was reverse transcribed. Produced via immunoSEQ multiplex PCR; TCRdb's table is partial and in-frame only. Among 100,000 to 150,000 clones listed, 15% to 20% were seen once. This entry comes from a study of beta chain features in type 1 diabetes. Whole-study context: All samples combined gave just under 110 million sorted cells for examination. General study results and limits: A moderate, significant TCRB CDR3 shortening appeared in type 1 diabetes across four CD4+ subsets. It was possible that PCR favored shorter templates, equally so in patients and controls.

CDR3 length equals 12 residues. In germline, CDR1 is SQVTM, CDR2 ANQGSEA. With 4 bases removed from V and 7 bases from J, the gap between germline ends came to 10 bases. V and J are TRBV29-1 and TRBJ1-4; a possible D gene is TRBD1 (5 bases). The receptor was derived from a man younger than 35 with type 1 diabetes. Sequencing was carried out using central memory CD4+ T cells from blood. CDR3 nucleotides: TGCAGCGTTGTCGGACAAACTGAAAAACTGTTTTTT. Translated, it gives CSVVGQTEKLFF.